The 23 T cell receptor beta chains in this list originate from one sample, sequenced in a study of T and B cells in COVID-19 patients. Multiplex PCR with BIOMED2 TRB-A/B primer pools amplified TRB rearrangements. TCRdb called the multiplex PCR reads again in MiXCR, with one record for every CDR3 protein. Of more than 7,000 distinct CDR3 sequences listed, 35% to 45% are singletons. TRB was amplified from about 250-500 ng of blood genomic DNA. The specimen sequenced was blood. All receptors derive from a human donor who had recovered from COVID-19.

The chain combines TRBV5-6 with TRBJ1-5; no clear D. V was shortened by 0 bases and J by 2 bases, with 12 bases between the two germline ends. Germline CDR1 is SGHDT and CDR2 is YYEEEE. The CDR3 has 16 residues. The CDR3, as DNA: TGTGCCAGCAGCTTGGCCAACAGCGCTCGCAATCAGCCCCAGCATTTT. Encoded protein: CASSLANSARNQPQHF.

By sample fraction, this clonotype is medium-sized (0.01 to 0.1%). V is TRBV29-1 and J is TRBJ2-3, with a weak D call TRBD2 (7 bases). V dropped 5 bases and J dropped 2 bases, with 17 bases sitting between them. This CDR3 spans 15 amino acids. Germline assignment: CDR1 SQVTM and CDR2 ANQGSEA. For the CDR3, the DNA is TGCAGCGTTCGCGGAGTGGGGGGGCCCACAGATACGCAGTATTTT. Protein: CSVRGVGGPTDTQYF.

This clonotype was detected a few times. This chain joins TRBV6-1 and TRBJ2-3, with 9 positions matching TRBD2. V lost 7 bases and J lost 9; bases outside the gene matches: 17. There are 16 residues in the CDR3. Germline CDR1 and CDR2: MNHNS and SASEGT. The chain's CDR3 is CASIESGRGGRYTQYF. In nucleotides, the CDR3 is TGTGCCAGCATAGAGTCTGGGCGGGGGGGCCGGTACACGCAGTATTTT.

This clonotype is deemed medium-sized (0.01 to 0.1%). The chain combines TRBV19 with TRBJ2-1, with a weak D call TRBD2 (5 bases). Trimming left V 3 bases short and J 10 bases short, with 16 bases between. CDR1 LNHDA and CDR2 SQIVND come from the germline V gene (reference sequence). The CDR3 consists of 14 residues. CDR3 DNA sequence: TGTGCCAGTAGTATCGGTGGGTTAGCGTACGAGCAGTTCTTC. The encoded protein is CASSIGGLAYEQFF.

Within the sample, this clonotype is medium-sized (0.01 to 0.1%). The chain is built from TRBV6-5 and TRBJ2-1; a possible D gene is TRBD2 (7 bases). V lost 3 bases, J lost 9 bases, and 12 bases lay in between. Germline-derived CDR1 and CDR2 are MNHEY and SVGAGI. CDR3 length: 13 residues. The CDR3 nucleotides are TGTGCCAGCAGTTATACGGGGGGCACTGAGCAGTTCTTC. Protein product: CASSYTGGTEQFF.

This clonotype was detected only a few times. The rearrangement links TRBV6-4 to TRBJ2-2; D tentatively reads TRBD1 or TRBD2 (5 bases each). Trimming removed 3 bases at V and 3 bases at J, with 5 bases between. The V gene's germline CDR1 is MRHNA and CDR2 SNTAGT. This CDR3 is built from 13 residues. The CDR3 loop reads CASSEGDTGELFF. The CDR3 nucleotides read TGTGCCAGCAGTGAGGGGGACACCGGGGAGCTGTTTTTT.

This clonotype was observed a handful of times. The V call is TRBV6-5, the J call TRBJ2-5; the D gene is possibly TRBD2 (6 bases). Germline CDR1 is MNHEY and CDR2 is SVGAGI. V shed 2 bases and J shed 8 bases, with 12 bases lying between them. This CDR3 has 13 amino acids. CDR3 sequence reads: CASSYRPGDTQYF. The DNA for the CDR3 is TGTGCCAGCAGTTACCGGCCGGGGGATACCCAGTACTTC.

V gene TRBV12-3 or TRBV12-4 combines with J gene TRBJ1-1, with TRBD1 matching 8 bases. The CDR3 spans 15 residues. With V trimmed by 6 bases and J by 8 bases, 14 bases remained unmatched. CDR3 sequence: CASSPLGDRGLEAFF. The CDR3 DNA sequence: TGTGCCAGCAGCCCGCTGGGCGACAGGGGATTGGAAGCTTTCTTT.

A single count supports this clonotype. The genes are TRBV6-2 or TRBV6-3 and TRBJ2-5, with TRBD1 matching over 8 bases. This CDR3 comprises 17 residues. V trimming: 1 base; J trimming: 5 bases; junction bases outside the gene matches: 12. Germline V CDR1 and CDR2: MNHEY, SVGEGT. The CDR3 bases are TGTGCCAGCAGTTACTTGGGCAGGGGGCTTTTCGGCGAGACCCAGTACTTC. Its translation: CASSYLGRGLFGETQYF.

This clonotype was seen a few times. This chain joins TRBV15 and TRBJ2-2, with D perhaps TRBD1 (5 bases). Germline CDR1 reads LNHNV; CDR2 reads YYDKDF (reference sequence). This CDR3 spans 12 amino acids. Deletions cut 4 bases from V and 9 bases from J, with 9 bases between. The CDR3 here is CATSNRLRELFF. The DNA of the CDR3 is TGTGCCACCAGCAACAGGCTCCGGGAGCTGTTTTTT.

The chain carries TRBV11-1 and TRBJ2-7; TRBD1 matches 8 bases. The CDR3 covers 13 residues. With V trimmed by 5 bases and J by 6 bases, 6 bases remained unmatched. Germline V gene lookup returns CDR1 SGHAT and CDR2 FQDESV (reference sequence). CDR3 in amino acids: CASSLGTGGEQYV. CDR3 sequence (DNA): TGTGCCAGCAGCCTGGGGACAGGAGGCGAGCAGTACGTC.

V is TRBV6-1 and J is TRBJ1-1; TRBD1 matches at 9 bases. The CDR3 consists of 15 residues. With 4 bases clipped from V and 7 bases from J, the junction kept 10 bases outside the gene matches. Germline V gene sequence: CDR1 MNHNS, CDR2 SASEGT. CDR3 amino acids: CASSANTGGDYEAFF. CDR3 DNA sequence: TGTGCCAGCAGTGCAAACACAGGGGGCGACTATGAAGCTTTCTTT.

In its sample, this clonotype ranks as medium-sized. The CDR3 sequence is CASSTRKRAGELFF. DNA for the CDR3: TGTGCCAGCAGCACCCGAAAGAGGGCCGGGGAGCTGTTTTTT. V usage is TRBV11-3 and J usage is TRBJ2-2; possibly TRBD2 for D (5 bases). The V and J ends lost 5 bases and 6 bases respectively, with 13 bases between them. This CDR3 comprises 14 residues. Germline CDR1 SGHNT, CDR2 YENEEA.

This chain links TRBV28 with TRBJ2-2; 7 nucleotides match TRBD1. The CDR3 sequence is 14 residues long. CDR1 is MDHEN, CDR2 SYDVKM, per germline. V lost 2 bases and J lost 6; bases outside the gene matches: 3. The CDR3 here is CASSLRQGAGELFF. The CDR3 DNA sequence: TGTGCCAGCAGTTTACGGCAGGGGGCCGGGGAGCTGTTTTTT. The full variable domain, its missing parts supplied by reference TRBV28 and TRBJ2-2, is DVKVTQSSRYLVKRTGEKVFLECVQDMDHENMFWYRQDPGLGLRLIYFSYDVKMKEKGDIPEGYSVSREKKERFSLILESASTNQTSMYLCASSLRQGAGELFFGEGSRLTVL.

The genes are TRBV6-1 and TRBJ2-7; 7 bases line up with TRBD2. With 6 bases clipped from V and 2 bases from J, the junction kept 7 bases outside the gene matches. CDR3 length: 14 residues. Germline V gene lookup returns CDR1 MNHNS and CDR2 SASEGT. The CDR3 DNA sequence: TGTGCCAGCAGGGGAGGGGCCGCCACCTACGAGCAGTACTTC. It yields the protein CASRGGAATYEQYF.

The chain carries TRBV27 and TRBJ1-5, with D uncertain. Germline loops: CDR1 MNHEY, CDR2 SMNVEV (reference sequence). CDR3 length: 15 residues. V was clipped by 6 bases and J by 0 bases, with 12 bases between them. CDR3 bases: TGTGCCAGCAGCCCCTCCCCTCCTAGCAATCAGCCCCAGCATTTT. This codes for CASSPSPPSNQPQHF.

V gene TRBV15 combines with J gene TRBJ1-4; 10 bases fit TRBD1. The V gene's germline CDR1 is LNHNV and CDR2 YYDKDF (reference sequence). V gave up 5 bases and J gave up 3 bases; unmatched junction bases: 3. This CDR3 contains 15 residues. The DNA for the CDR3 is TGTGCCACCAGCGAGGGGACAGGGGCTAATGAAAAACTGTTTTTT. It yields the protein CATSEGTGANEKLFF. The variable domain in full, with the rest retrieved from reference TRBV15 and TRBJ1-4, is DAMVIQNPRYQVTQFGKPVTLSCSQTLNHNVMYWYQQKSSQAPKLLFHYYDKDFNNEADTPDNFQSRRPNTSFCFLDIRSPGLGDTAMYLCATSEGTGANEKLFFGSGTQLSVL.

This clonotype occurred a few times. CDR3: CASSYVGAGGRREQFF. In nucleotides, the CDR3 is TGTGCCAGCAGTTACGTTGGAGCGGGGGGGCGTCGCGAGCAGTTCTTC. This chain uses TRBV6-2 or TRBV6-3 with TRBJ2-1; 10 bases align to TRBD2. This CDR3 has 16 residues. V shed 2 bases, J shed 10 bases, and the junction held 11 bases outside the gene matches. CDR1 MNHEY and CDR2 SVGEGT come from the germline V gene.

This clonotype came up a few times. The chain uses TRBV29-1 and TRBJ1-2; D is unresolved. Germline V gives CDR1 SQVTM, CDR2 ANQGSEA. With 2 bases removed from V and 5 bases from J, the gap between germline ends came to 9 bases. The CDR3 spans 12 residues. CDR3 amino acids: CSVEHGVYGYTF. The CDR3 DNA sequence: TGCAGCGTTGAACATGGGGTTTATGGCTACACCTTC.

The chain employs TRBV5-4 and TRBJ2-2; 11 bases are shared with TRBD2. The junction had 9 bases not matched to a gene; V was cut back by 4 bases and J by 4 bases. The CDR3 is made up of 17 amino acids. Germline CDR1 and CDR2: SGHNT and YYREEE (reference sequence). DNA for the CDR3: TGTGCCAGCAGCCCGGCCCTAGCGGGGGGTCTCACCGGGGAGCTGTTTTTT. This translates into CASSPALAGGLTGELFF.

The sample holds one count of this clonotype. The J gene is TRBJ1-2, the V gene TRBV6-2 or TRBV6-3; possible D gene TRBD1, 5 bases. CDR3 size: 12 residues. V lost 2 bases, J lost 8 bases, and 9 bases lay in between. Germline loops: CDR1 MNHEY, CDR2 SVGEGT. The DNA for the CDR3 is TGTGCCAGCAGTTACGCAGGGAACGGCTACACCTTC. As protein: CASSYAGNGYTF.

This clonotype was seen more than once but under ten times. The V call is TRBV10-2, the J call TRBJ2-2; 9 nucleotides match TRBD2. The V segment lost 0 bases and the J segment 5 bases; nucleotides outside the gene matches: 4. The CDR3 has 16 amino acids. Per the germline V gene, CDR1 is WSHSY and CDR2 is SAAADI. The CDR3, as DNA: TGCGCCAGCAGTGAGTCAAGCGGGGGGCGGACCGGGGAGCTGTTTTTT. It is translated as CASSESSGGRTGELFF.

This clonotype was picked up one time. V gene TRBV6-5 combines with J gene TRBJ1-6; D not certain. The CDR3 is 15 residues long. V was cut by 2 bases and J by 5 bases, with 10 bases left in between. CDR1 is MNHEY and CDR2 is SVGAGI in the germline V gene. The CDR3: CASSYGSGDNSPLHF. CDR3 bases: TGTGCCAGCAGTTACGGGTCAGGAGATAATTCACCCCTCCACTTT.